Below, one T cell receptor beta chain is given with its context. The clone's antigen remains unknown. One base away there is no much larger clone; base qualities are not given. This entry comes from a study of shared clonotypes between healthy human individuals (dated by TCRdb to the early 2020s). Regarding the research as a whole: A couple of women and a few men aged 18 to 49 years were included in the cohort. To increase sequencing depth and limit assay-specific biases, TCR repertoire library preparation and sequencing were carried out by different laboratories using diverse techniques. To estimate repertoire size and how much clonotype sharing occurs between individuals, the study deeply sequenced the blood TCR repertoires of five or six healthy adults. For each donor, three plates each were used for CD4 naive and CD4 memory, two plates were used for CD8 naive, and one plate was used for CD8 memory. Between about 0.85 and 9.5 billion PBMCs per donor were obtained by leukapheresis. Study-wide findings and limitations: The small number of donors limited the genetic and exposure-history diversity represented. Larger estimated clonotype richness was generally found for naive subsets than for memory subsets. Incomplete sequencing was indicated by rarefaction of sorted-subset datasets, despite the large sequencing depth. Based on pairwise subsampling, the degree of clonotype sharing among donors was expected to be affected by sequencing depth. Sampling was restricted to blood, and TCR repertoires in tissues likely differ from the TCR repertoires found in blood. Across a few donors, roughly 5.1% of naive CD4, roughly 3.8% of naive CD8, under 2.5% of memory CD4, and 0.4% of memory CD8 clonotypes were shared. Compared with non-shared clonotypes, the clonotypes found in all four sorted-subset donors had higher generation probabilities.

CDR1 and CDR2, per the germline V gene, are MDHEN and SYDVKM. The V end gives up 3 bases and the J end 5 bases, leaving 2 bases in the junction not matched to a gene. CDR3 length: 15 amino acids, cysteine to phenylalanine. CDR3 DNA is the only sequence kept; it has 45 bases, read in frame from the first base. Using the deep immunoSEQ assay, TCR CDR3 regions were amplified from genomic DNA by multiplex PCR. For each cell subset, the extracted genomic DNA was distributed evenly across all wells of several immunoSEQ 96-well plates, and each plate served as one replicate. For sorted subsets, roughly 200 ng of genomic DNA, equivalent to some 30,000 T cell genomes, went into each replicate PCR. Purified libraries were measured with a Qubit 3.0 fluorometer, size-checked on a Bioanalyzer 2100, and measured again with the KAPA Library Quantification kit. Every immunoSEQ 96-well plate was sequenced on a dedicated single-read 150-cycle Illumina NextSeq 550 flow cell. The original pipeline was this. Because the immunoSEQ output held only junctional sequences and lacked quality scores, the filtering could not match the filtering applied to full-length reads. To assign V/J genes and CDR3, sequences were annotated against IMGT germline references using PyIR, a Python wrapper for IgBLAST v1.9. Reads with weak V/J assignments (E-value above 1e-6), missing CDR3, stop codons, out-of-frame junctions, or ambiguous translated residues were removed. V3J clonotypes were defined by identical inferred V gene, J gene, and CDR3 amino acid sequence. The percentage overlap between two repertoires was calculated by dividing the number of shared unique clonotypes by the size of the smaller repertoire. Richness of each repertoire was evaluated using RTK rarefaction, the Chao1 estimator, and Recon v2.1 estimates of unobserved clonotypes. Generation probabilities for all TCRbeta clonotypes obtained by the gDNA method from several donors were computed using OLGA. TCRdb re-hosts the immuneACCESS table, in-frame sequences only. Its copies lack some clones; in the studies checked, an unresolved V gene accounts for under half of them, and the cause for the rest is not known. D and trimming were read from the DNA, whereas the V and J calls and clone size are those reported in that table. This sample gives about 820,000 clones in total; over 90% of them show up just once. Around 24% of the sample belongs to the ten largest clones.

CD8 naive samples consisted of CD45RO-negative cells that were positively selected for CCR7, yielding a CD45RA+CCR7+ population without TemRA cells. Donors were healthy HIV-negative adults with no recently reported acute infections or vaccinations. All donors were Caucasian adults living in Nashville, Tennessee, USA. Blood was collected by leukapheresis, and PBMCs were isolated by Ficoll-Histopaque density gradient centrifugation and then cryopreserved in liquid nitrogen vapor phase. Analytical flow cytometry was used to check the purity and quantity of every magnetically sorted T cell population. Genomic DNA was isolated from every sorted fraction and measured by UV absorbance on a Nanodrop 2000c.

This TCR came from a man aged 30-40 years in good health. Source material: naive CD8+ T cells sorted from blood. The sample's cell subset or site label is to be understood as: CD45RA+CCR7+. The rearrangement joined TRBV28 to TRBJ1-4; 11 junctional bases match TRBD1. This receptor carries the CDR3 CASSFWDRGNEKLFF. The DNA sequence is given as TGTGCCAGCAGTTTTTGGGACAGGGGGAATGAAAAACTGTTTTTT.